Below, 8 T cell receptor beta chains from the same sample are listed, as sequenced in a study of blood T cells in healthy people across ages. PCR was performed a second time for about 7 to 12 cycles using a sample-barcoded 5' primer and a J-beta primer mix. Via MiXCR, TCRdb re-called the 5' RACE reads, giving one row per CDR3 protein. The profile shows hundreds of thousands of distinct CDR3 sequences, roughly three fifths of them singletons. The sequenced sample consisted of blood. These receptors all come from a man aged 35 to 55 in good health.

The chain joins TRBV7-2 to TRBJ1-2; 10 bases align to TRBD1. Germline assignment: CDR1 SGHTA and CDR2 FQGNSA. This CDR3 has 16 amino acids. Trimming removed 5 bases from V and 3 bases from J; junction bases left unmatched: 9. CDR3 residues: CASSQRGTGVDYGYTF. The DNA of the CDR3 is TGTGCCAGCAGCCAGAGAGGGACAGGGGTGGACTATGGCTACACCTTC.

The chain links TRBV29-1 to TRBJ1-1; 7 positions match TRBD1. CDR3 length equals 12 residues. With V trimmed by 6 bases and J by 7 bases, 8 bases remained unmatched. Germline CDR1 SQVTM, CDR2 ANQGSEA. CDR3 nucleotide sequence: TGCAGCGTGACCGGGACAGAAGTTGAAGCTTTCTTT. It is translated as CSVTGTEVEAFF.

The genes are TRBV3-1 and TRBJ2-5, with TRBD2 matching 7 bases. CDR1 and CDR2 (germline): LGHDT, YNNKEL (reference sequence). V dropped 4 bases and J dropped 5; count of bases not matched to a gene: 10. There are 15 residues in the CDR3. The CDR3 bases are TGTGCCAGCAGCCTCGCCAAAGCGGGATTTGAGACCCAGTACTTC. Translating it yields CASSLAKAGFETQYF.

The V gene is TRBV2, the J gene TRBJ2-7, with D unclear. The CDR3 totals 17 residues. The V end lost 4 bases, the J end lost 4 bases, and 23 bases lay between the germline ends. Per germline, CDR1 SNHLY and CDR2 FYNNEI. CDR3 bases: TGTGCCAGCAGTGGAGGATTGGGGTCCTCCTCTCAATACGAGCAGTACTTC. As protein: CASSGGLGSSSQYEQYF. The variable domain in full, completed from reference TRBV2 and TRBJ2-7, reads EPEVTQTPSHQVTQMGQEVILRCVPISNHLYFYWYRQILGQKVEFLVSFYNNEISEKSEIFDDQFSVERPDGSNFTLKIRSTKLEDSAMYFCASSGGLGSSSQYEQYFGPGTRLTVT.

The rearrangement joins TRBV6-5 to TRBJ2-2; 9 bases are shared with TRBD2. Germline V lookup: CDR1 MNHEY, CDR2 SVGAGI. Germline trimming cut 2 bases from V and 5 bases from J; bases unmatched to any gene: 6. The CDR3 contains 16 residues. In DNA, the CDR3 is TGTGCCAGCAGTTACGCGGGGGGGCCGGGTACCGGGGAGCTGTTTTTT. Its translation is CASSYAGGPGTGELFF.

The chain combines TRBV4-3 with TRBJ2-5; D unresolved. Trimming took 0 bases from V and 11 from J, leaving 19 bases between them. Looked up from germline, CDR1 is LGHNA and CDR2 is YSLEER. This CDR3 comprises 15 residues. CDR3 in amino acids: CASSQDHQPYNEQYF. The CDR3 coding sequence is TGCGCCAGCAGCCAAGATCACCAGCCTTACAATGAGCAGTACTTC.

V and J are TRBV4-2 and TRBJ1-1, with TRBD1 as a possible D gene (5 bases). Germline CDR1 LGHNA, CDR2 YNFKEQ. This CDR3 has 15 amino acids. The V end lost 0 bases, the J end lost 10 bases, and 18 bases lay between the germline ends. The CDR3 loop is CASSQEGRGAGGAFF. The CDR3 DNA reads TGTGCCAGCAGCCAAGAGGGTAGGGGCGCTGGGGGAGCTTTCTTT.

This clonotype was seen a few times. The CDR3 here is CSVAPGLAASTDTQYF. The CDR3 coding sequence is TGCAGCGTTGCCCCGGGACTAGCAGCTAGCACAGATACGCAGTATTTT. This chain links TRBV29-1 with TRBJ2-3; 9 nucleotides agree with TRBD2. V lost 4 bases and J lost 0; bases outside the gene matches: 8. CDR3 length: 16 residues. Germline CDR1 SQVTM, CDR2 ANQGSEA.